A selection of T cell receptor beta chains follows, all from one sample in a study of CD8 T cells in Susac syndrome. From the immunoSEQ multiplex PCR reads, TCRdb called clonotypes with MiXCR, one entry per CDR3 protein. The sample yields 300,000 to 350,000 distinct CDR3 sequences, 92% seen once. Material for sequencing was CD4+ T cells from PBMCs. Receptor source: a human donor with multiple sclerosis. CDR3s include the opening cysteine and the closing phenylalanine or tryptophan. Fields, in order: J gene, V gene, D gene, clone size, CDR3 protein, CDR3 DNA. The D gene is left open where the match is weak. A row's size may be missing; if present it is once, few, many or a size class.

TRBJ1-4 | TRBV5-1 | - | - | CASSFGDGEKLFF | TGCGCCAGCAGCTTCGGGGATGGCGAAAAACTGTTTTTT
TRBJ2-7 | TRBV3-1 | - | few | CASSQVRSYEQYF | TGTGCCAGCAGCCAAGTAAGGAGCTACGAGCAGTACTTC
TRBJ1-5 | TRBV30 | - | - | CAWSAFGGNQPQHF | TGTGCCTGGAGCGCCTTTGGAGGCAATCAGCCCCAGCATTTT
TRBJ2-4 | TRBV6-2/TRBV6-3 | - | - | CASSSELERAKNIQYF | TGTGCCAGCAGTTCAGAACTAGAAAGGGCCAAAAACATTCAGTACTTC
TRBJ2-7 | TRBV5-1 | TRBD2 | - | CASSFREGGEQYF | TGCGCCAGCAGCTTCCGGGAGGGGGGCGAGCAGTACTTC
TRBJ1-1 | TRBV12-3/TRBV12-4 | - | - | CASSPRSNLNTEAFF | TGTGCCAGCAGTCCTAGGTCCAACTTGAACACTGAAGCTTTCTTT
TRBJ1-1 | TRBV30 | - | once | CAWSQTYTEAFF | TGTGCCTGGAGTCAAACCTACACTGAAGCTTTCTTT
TRBJ2-3 | TRBV6-2/TRBV6-3 | - | once | CASSSRDPQSWDTQYF | TGTGCCAGCAGTTCCCGGGACCCTCAGTCTTGGGATACGCAGTATTTT
TRBJ1-2 | TRBV2 | TRBD1 | once | CASSAPDRGVFGYTF | TGTGCCAGCAGTGCGCCAGACAGGGGAGTGTTTGGCTACACCTTC
TRBJ2-2 | TRBV24-1 | - | - | CATSDMGTGAGELFF | TGTGCCACCAGTGATATGGGAACGGGGGCCGGGGAGCTGTTTTTT